This TCR beta chain stems from a study of read filtering for tumor transcriptome and immune sequencing. From around 440 ng of RNA, a library with molecular barcoded alpha/delta and beta/gamma adaptors was made. Using its own MiXCR run on the reads, TCRdb lists one record per CDR3 protein. The repertoire consists of roughly 130,000 distinct CDR3 sequences, with approximately 12% occurring once and the leading ten covering 11%. This clonotype has a count of ten or more. Sequencing was carried out using a population of CD138-negative cells sorted from bone marrow. The TCR sequence derives from a donor at least 40 years old with multiple myeloma.

CDR3 sequence reads: CASSLGLAGDPQFF. CDR3 DNA: TGTGCCAGCAGCTTAGGACTAGCGGGAGATCCGCAGTTCTTC. The V and J genes are TRBV7-3 and TRBJ2-1; 13 bases are a match to TRBD2. Trimming took 2 bases from V and 12 from J; bases not matched to a gene: 4. CDR3 length: 14 residues. Germline V lookup: CDR1 SGHTA, CDR2 FQGTGA.